The 17 T cell receptor beta chains below all came from one sample that was sequenced in a study of control samples from healthy donors and cancer patients. The repertoire was sequenced with immunoSEQ multiplex PCR; TCRdb's copy has only in-frame clones and lacks some. The sample lists 25,000 or so clones; 85% were seen once. The sequenced material came from PBMCs. These receptors all come from a woman aged 60-75 years with head and neck cancer.

This clone has only a few counts. V is TRBV27 and J is TRBJ2-7, with D perhaps TRBD2 (7 bases). The V gene's germline CDR1 is MNHEY and CDR2 SMNVEV (reference sequence). The V gene lost 3 bases and the J gene lost 2 bases, with 14 bases spanning the gap. The CDR3 is made up of 15 amino acids. The CDR3 DNA is TGTGCCAGCAGTTTGATGGGGGGGCGCCCCTACGAGCAGTACTTC. Amino acid sequence: CASSLMGGRPYEQYF.

This clone was recorded a few times. This chain's CDR3 is CASEVRNRGLEQYF. The CDR3 region has the DNA TGTGCCAGCGAAGTCAGGAACAGGGGGCTCGAGCAGTACTTC. This chain joins TRBV6-5 and TRBJ2-7; 9 nucleotides align to TRBD1. Trimming took 8 bases from V and 6 from J; bases not matched to a gene: 11. CDR1 is MNHEY and CDR2 is SVGAGI in the germline V gene. The CDR3 runs to 14 residues.

The chain has TRBV5-4 and TRBJ2-7; the match to TRBD2 covers 8 bases. V dropped 4 bases and J dropped 3; count of bases not matched to a gene: 9. Looked up from germline, CDR1 is SGHNT and CDR2 is YYREEE (reference sequence). CDR3 length: 15 residues. CDR3 sequence (DNA): TGTGCCAGCAGCCCCGGGGGGGCCAGGGACTACGAGCAGTACTTC. It yields the protein CASSPGGARDYEQYF.

The genes are TRBV19 and TRBJ2-7, with no clear D. V shed 5 bases and J shed 2 bases, with 13 bases lying between them. From germline, CDR1 is LNHDA and CDR2 SQIVND (reference sequence). This CDR3 region has 14 residues. This chain's CDR3 is CASSVPGYPYEQYF. DNA of the CDR3: TGTGCCAGTAGTGTCCCAGGCTATCCCTACGAGCAGTACTTC.

This clone was detected once. The V gene is TRBV4-1, the J gene TRBJ2-7; 7 nucleotides agree with TRBD1. The length of the CDR3 is 16 residues. V trimming: 2 bases; J trimming: 6 bases; junction bases outside the gene matches: 13. Germline CDR1 and CDR2: MGHRA and YSYEKL. The CDR3 DNA reads as TGCGCCAGCAGCCAATCCCTGACAGGGAGCTGGGGCGAGCAGTACTTC. It translates to CASSQSLTGSWGEQYF.

V is TRBV18 and J is TRBJ1-2; a possible D gene is TRBD1 (5 bases). Trimming stripped 0 bases from V and 7 bases from J, with 6 bases between. The CDR3 is 12 amino acids. The germline gives CDR1 KGHSH, CDR2 LQKENI. CDR3: CASSPPGGGYTF. CDR3 nucleotides: TGTGCCAGCTCACCACCCGGGGGTGGCTACACCTTC.

This chain joins TRBV16 and TRBJ2-5; 7 positions agree with TRBD2. This CDR3 is built from 15 residues. Germline CDR1 is KGHSY and CDR2 is FQNENV. Trimming at V came to 4 bases and at J to 1 base, leaving 6 bases not matched to a gene. CDR3 amino acids: CASSPLGTIQETQYF. As DNA, the CDR3 is TGTGCCAGCAGCCCCCTCGGGACTATCCAAGAGACCCAGTACTTC.

The rearrangement uses TRBV19 and TRBJ1-2; 7 bases fit TRBD1. The CDR3 spans 15 residues. V trimming: 8 bases; J trimming: 5 bases; junction bases outside the gene matches: 14. Germline CDR1 LNHDA, CDR2 SQIVND (reference sequence). The CDR3 reads CASLNRGTSPYGYTF. CDR3 DNA sequence: TGTGCCAGTCTGAACAGGGGCACGAGCCCTTATGGCTACACCTTC.

This chain uses TRBV6-5 with TRBJ2-5; D remains unclear. V gave up 2 bases and J gave up 2 bases, with 9 bases separating them. Looked up from germline, CDR1 is MNHEY and CDR2 is SVGAGI. This CDR3 has 14 amino acids. CDR3 sequence (DNA): TGTGCCAGCAGTTACATGGGGATGCAAGAGACCCAGTACTTC. It specifies CASSYMGMQETQYF.

The table lists this clone with a count of one. V and J are TRBV5-1 and TRBJ2-5; 12 bases are shared with TRBD2. The junction had 1 base not matched to a gene; V was cut back by 3 bases and J by 7 bases. Germline V CDR1 and CDR2: SGHRS, YFSETQ. This CDR3 has 13 amino acids. CDR3 sequence (DNA): TGCGCCAGCAGCTCGGGACTAGCGGGGACCCAGTACTTC. It specifies CASSSGLAGTQYF.

The chain links TRBV29-1 to TRBJ2-1; D is undetermined. Trimming took off 4 bases at V and 6 bases at J, with 16 bases between the two ends. The CDR3 covers 14 residues. Germline V gives CDR1 SQVTM, CDR2 ANQGSEA. The CDR3 loop reads CSVGADVTPNEQFF. In DNA, the CDR3 is TGCAGCGTTGGGGCGGACGTGACACCCAATGAGCAGTTCTTC.

The chain recombines TRBV5-4 with TRBJ2-1; TRBD2 agrees at 10 bases. Looked up from germline, CDR1 is SGHNT and CDR2 is YYREEE (reference sequence). CDR3 length: 17 amino acids. V lost 4 bases to trimming and J lost 7 bases; unmatched junction nucleotides: 14. This CDR3 reads CASSASLAGGLGNEQFF. The CDR3 region has the DNA TGTGCCAGCAGCGCATCTTTAGCGGGAGGCTTAGGTAATGAGCAGTTCTTC.

The V gene is TRBV6-2 or TRBV6-3, the J gene TRBJ1-1; no firm D call. This CDR3 is 15 amino acids long. Trimming cost V 0 bases and J 1 base, with 9 bases left between them. Germline-derived CDR1 and CDR2 are MNHEY and SVGEGT. In DNA form, the CDR3 reads TGTGCCAGCAGTTACTCGGGCAGCCGGAACACTGAAGCTTTCTTT. Its translation is CASSYSGSRNTEAFF.

V usage is TRBV7-2 and J usage is TRBJ2-7, with D possibly matching TRBD2 (5 bases). The CDR3 consists of 14 residues. V was pared by 4 bases and J by 2 bases, with 12 bases between. Looked up from germline, CDR1 is SGHTA and CDR2 is FQGNSA. CDR3 DNA: TGTGCCAGCAGCTACCGGACGGAGGCCTACGAGCAGTACTTC. Translation gives CASSYRTEAYEQYF.

The rearrangement joins TRBV5-1 to TRBJ2-3, with TRBD2 matching 7 bases. From germline, CDR1 is SGHRS and CDR2 YFSETQ. The CDR3 is 15 amino acids. J lost 1 base, V lost 3 bases, and 5 bases had no gene match. The CDR3 protein is CASSSSRGGTDTQYF. In DNA form, the CDR3 reads TGCGCCAGCAGCTCCTCCCGGGGGGGCACAGATACGCAGTATTTT.

The rearrangement uses TRBV9 and TRBJ1-6; no firm D call. V lost 3 bases and J 13 bases, leaving 14 bases between the germline ends. The CDR3 runs to 13 residues. Germline values: CDR1 SGDLS, CDR2 YYNGEE. This CDR3 reads CASSEGVNPPLHF. CDR3 DNA sequence: TGTGCCAGCAGCGAGGGAGTCAATCCGCCCCTCCACTTT.

The CDR3 loop reads CASSQEGTRAQGTQYF. The CDR3 coding sequence is TGTGCCAGCAGCCAAGAGGGGACGCGGGCCCAGGGTACGCAGTATTTT. The chain couples TRBV4-2 to TRBJ2-3, with D perhaps being TRBD1 or TRBD2 (5 bases each). This CDR3 spans 16 amino acids. Germline V gene data show CDR1 as LGHNA and CDR2 as YNFKEQ. Trimming cost V 0 bases and J 8 bases, with 18 bases left between them.